This TCR beta chain was retrieved from a study of cytomegalovirus exposure and HLA in healthy donors. Study in general: The 110 or so validation repertoires used a platform that matched the one used for the approximately 670 first-cohort repertoires, as a later analysis reported. Study conclusions and caveats: It was reportedly the case that the classifier diagnosed cytomegalovirus status with high specificity and sensitivity.

The germline V gene encodes CDR1 LNHNV and CDR2 YYDKDF (reference sequence). Trimming took off 5 bases at V and 3 bases at J, with 14 bases between the two ends. This CDR3 is 15 amino acids long. From the approximately 120-subject validation cohort, which was separate from the roughly 670-subject first cohort, the donors were drawn. The repertoire was sequenced with immunoSEQ multiplex PCR; TCRdb's copy has only in-frame clones and lacks some. The data contain approximately 160,000 clones, around nine tenths of them seen just once; the ten biggest clones take up over 9%. Concerning this clone: The antigen is undetermined.

The sample comprised PBMCs. The receptor was derived from a woman aged 18 to 35 in good health and CMV-seropositive. The rearrangement uses TRBV15 and TRBJ1-5; D is uncertain. The DNA of the CDR3 is TGTGCCACCAGCCCAGCGTATACCTCCAATCAGCCCCAGCATTTT. Translation: CATSPAYTSNQPQHF.